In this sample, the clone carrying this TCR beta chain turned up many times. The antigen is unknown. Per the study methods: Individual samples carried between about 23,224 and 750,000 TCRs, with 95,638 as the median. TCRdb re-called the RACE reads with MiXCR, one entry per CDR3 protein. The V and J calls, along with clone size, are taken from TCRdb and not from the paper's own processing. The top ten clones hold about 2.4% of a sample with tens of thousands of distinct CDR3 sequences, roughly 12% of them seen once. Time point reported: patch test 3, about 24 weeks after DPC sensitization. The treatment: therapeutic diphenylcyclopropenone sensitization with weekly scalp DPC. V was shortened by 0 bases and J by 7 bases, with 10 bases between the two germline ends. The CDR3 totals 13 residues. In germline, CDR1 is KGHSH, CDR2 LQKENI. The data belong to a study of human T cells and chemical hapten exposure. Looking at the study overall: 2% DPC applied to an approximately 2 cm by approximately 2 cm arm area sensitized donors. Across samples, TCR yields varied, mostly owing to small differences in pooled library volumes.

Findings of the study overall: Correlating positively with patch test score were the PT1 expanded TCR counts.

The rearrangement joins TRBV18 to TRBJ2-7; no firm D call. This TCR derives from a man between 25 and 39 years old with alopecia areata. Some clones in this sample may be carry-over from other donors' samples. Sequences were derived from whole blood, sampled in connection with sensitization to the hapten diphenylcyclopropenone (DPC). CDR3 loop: CASSPPLLREQYF. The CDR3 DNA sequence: TGTGCCAGCTCACCACCTCTCTTGAGAGAGCAGTACTTC.